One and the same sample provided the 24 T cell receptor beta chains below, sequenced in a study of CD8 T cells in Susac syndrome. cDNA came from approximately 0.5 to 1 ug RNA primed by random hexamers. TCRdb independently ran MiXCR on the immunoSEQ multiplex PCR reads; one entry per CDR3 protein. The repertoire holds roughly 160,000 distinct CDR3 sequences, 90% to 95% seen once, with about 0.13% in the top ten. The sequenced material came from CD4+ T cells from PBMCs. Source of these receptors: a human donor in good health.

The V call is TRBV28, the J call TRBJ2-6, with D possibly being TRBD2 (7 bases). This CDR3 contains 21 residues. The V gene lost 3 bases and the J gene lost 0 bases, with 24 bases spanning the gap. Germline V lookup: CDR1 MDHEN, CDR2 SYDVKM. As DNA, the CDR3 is TGTGCCAGCAGTTTCGGGGGGCTCCGAGGCAGGGGAGACTCTGGGGCCAACGTCCTGACTTTC. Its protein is CASSFGGLRGRGDSGANVLTF.

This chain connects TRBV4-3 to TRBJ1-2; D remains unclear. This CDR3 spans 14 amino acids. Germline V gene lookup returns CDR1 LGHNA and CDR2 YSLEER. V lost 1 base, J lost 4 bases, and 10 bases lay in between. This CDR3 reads CASSQGGSGYGYTF. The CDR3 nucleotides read TGCGCCAGCAGCCAAGGCGGATCCGGCTATGGCTACACCTTC.

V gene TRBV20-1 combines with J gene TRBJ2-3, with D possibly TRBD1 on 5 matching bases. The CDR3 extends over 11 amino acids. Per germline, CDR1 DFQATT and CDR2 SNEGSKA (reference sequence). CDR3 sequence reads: CSVGGTDTQYF. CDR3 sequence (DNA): TGCAGCGTAGGGGGCACAGATACGCAGTATTTT.

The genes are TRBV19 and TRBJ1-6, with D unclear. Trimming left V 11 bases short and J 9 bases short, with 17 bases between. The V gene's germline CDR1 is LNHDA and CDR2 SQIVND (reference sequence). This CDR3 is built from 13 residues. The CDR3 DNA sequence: TGTGCCTCAGTGCGGAATATTGGTTCACCCCTCCACTTT. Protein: CASVRNIGSPLHF.

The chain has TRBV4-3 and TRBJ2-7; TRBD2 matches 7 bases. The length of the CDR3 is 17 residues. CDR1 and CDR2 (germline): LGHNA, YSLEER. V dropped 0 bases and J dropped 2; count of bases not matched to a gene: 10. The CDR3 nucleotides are TGCGCCAGCAGCCAAGATTTGGCTAGCGGACCTGCCTACGAGCAGTACTTC. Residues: CASSQDLASGPAYEQYF.

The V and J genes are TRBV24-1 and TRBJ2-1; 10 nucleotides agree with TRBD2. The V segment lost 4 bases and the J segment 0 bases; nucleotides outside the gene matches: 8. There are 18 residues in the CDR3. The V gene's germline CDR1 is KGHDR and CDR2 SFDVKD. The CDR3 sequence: CATSEPTSGVFSYNEQFF. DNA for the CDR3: TGTGCCACCAGTGAACCAACTAGCGGGGTTTTCTCCTACAATGAGCAGTTCTTC.

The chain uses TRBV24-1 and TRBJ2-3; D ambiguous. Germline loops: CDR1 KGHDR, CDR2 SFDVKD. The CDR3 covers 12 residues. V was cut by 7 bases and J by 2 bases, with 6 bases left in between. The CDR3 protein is CATSGATDTQYF. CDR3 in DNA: TGTGCCACCAGCGGCGCCACAGATACGCAGTATTTT.

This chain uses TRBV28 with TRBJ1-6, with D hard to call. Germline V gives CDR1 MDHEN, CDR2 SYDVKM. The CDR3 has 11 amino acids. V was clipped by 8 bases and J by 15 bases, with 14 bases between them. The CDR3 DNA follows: TGTGCCAGCGGACCCGGGCGGGTCCTCCACTTT. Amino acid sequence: CASGPGRVLHF.

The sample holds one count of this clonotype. CDR3 loop: CSADPPTSYNEQFF. For the CDR3, the DNA is TGCAGTGCTGACCCCCCTACTAGCTACAATGAGCAGTTCTTC. The rearrangement uses TRBV20-1 and TRBJ2-1, with D tentatively TRBD2 (5 bases). The V and J ends lost 5 bases and 3 bases respectively, with 14 bases between them. Germline CDR1 reads DFQATT; CDR2 reads SNEGSKA (reference sequence). This CDR3 comprises 14 residues.

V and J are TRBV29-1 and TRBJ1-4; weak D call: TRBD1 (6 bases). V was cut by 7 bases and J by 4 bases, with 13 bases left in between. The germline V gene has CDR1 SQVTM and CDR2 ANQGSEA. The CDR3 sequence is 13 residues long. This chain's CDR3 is CSGKTGSNEKLFF. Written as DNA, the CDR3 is TGCAGCGGAAAGACAGGTAGTAATGAAAAACTGTTTTTT.

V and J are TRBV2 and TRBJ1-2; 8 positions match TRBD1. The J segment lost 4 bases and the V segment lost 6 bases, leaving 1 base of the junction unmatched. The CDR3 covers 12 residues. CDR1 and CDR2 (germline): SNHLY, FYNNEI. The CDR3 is CASRDRGYGYTF. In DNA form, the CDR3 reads TGTGCCAGCAGAGACAGGGGCTATGGCTACACCTTC.

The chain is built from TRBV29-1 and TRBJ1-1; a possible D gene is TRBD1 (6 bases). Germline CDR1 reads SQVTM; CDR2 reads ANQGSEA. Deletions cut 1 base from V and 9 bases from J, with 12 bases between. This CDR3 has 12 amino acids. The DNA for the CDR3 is TGCAGCGTTGAAGGACAGGTCGTCCAAGCTTTCTTT. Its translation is CSVEGQVVQAFF.

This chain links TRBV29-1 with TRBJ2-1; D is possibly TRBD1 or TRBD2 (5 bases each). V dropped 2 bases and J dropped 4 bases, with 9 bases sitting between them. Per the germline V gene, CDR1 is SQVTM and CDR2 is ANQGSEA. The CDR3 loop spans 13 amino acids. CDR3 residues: CSVEYWGYNEQFF. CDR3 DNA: TGCAGCGTTGAATACTGGGGGTACAATGAGCAGTTCTTC.

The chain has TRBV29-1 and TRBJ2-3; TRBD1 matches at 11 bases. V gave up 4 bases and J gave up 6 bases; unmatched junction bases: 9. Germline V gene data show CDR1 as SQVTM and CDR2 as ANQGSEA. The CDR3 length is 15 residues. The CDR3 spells CSVADRGRGLDTQYF. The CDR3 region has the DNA TGCAGCGTTGCGGACAGGGGGCGCGGGTTGGATACGCAGTATTTT.

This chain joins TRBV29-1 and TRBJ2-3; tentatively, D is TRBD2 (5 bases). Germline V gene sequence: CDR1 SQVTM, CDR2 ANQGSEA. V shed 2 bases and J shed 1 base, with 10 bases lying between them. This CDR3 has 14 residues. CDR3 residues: CSVERGIGTDTQYF. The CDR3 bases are TGCAGCGTTGAAAGAGGGATTGGCACAGATACGCAGTATTTT.

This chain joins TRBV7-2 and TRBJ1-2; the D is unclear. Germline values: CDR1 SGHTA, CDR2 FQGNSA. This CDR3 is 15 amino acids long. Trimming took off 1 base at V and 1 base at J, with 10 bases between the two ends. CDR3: CASSLVGQNNYGYTF. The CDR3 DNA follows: TGTGCCAGCAGCTTAGTAGGGCAGAATAACTATGGCTACACCTTC.

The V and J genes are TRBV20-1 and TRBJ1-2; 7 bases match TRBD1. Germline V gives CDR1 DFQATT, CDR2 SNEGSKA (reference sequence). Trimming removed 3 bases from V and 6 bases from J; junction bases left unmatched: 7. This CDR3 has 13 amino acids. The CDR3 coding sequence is TGCAGTGCTAGTCAGGGGGGGAGGGATGGCTACACCTTC. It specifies CSASQGGRDGYTF.

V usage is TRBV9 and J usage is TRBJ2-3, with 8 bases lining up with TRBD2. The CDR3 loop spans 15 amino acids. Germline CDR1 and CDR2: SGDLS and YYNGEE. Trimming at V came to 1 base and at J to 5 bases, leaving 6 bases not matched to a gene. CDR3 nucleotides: TGTGCCAGCAGCGTACTAAGCGGGGGAAGAGATACGCAGTATTTT. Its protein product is CASSVLSGGRDTQYF.

The CDR3 DNA reads TGCGCCAGCAGCTTTGGGGGGGAATCCTACAATGAGCAGTTCTTC. It is translated as CASSFGGESYNEQFF. This chain connects TRBV5-1 to TRBJ2-1, with 7 bases identical to TRBD2. The trim removed 2 bases at V and 1 base at J, leaving 3 bases unmatched. CDR1 SGHRS and CDR2 YFSETQ come from the germline V gene. The CDR3 sequence is 15 residues long.

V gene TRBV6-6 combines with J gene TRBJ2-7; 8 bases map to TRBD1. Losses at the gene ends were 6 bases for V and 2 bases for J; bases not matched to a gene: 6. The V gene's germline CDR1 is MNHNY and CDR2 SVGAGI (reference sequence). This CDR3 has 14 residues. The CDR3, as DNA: TGTGCCAGCAGCAAAGACAGGGGAGCCTACGAGCAGTACTTC. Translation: CASSKDRGAYEQYF.

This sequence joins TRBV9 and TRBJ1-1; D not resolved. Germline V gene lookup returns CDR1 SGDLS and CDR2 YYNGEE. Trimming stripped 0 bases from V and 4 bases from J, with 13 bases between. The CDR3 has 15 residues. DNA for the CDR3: TGTGCCAGCAGCGTAGGATTGGGCAGTGGCACTGAAGCTTTCTTT. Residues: CASSVGLGSGTEAFF.

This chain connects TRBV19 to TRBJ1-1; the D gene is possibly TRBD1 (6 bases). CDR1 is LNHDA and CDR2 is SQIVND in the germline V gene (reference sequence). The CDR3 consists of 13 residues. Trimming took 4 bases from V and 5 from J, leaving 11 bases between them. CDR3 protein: CASSRIQGTEAFF. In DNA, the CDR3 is TGTGCCAGTAGTAGAATACAGGGTACTGAAGCTTTCTTT.

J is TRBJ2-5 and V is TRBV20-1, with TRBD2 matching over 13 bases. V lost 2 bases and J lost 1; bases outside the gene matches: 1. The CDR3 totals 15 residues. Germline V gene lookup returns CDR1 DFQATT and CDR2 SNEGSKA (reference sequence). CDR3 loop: CSARRTSGGQETQYF. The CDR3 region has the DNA TGCAGTGCTAGAAGGACTAGCGGGGGCCAAGAGACCCAGTACTTC.

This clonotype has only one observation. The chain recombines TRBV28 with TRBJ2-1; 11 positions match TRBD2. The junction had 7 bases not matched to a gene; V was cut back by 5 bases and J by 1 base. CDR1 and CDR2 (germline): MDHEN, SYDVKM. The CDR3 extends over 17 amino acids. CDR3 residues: CASSTTSGVISYNEQFF. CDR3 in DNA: TGTGCCAGCAGTACGACTAGCGGGGTCATTTCCTACAATGAGCAGTTCTTC. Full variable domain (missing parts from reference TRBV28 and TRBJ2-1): DVKVTQSSRYLVKRTGEKVFLECVQDMDHENMFWYRQDPGLGLRLIYFSYDVKMKEKGDIPEGYSVSREKKERFSLILESASTNQTSMYLCASSTTSGVISYNEQFFGPGTRLTVL.